The clone carrying this TCR beta chain was seen just once. After removal of 6 bases from V and 2 bases from J, the junction contained 3 bases not matched to a gene. Germline CDR1 ENHRY, CDR2 SYGVKD. The CDR3 loop spans 16 amino acids. Profiling relied on immunoSEQ multiplex PCR, and the TCRdb table lists in-frame clones only, not all of them. Among some 250,000 clones listed, around 91% were seen once. This entry comes from a study of cytomegalovirus exposure and HLA in healthy donors. The validation cohort, a group of 90 to 150 subjects, included the donors and was separate from the roughly 600-subject first cohort.

The specimen was PBMCs. This clonotype was obtained from a woman aged 18-29 years in good health and CMV-seronegative. The genes are TRBV10-3 and TRBJ2-2; TRBD2 aligns across 13 bases. This chain's CDR3 is CAISGLAGDNTGELFF. The CDR3, as DNA: TGTGCCATCAGCGGACTAGCGGGGGATAACACCGGGGAGCTGTTTTTT.